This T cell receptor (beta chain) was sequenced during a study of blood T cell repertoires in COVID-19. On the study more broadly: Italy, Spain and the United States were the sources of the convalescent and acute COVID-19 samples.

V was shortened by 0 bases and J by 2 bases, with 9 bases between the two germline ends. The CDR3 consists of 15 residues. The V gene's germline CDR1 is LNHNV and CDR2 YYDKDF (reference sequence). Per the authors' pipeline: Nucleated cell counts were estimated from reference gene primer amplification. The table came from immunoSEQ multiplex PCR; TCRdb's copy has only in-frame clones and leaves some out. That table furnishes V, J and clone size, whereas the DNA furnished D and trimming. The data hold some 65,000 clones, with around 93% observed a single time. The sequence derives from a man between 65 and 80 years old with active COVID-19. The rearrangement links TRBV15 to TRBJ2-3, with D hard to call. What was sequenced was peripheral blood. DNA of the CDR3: TGTGCCACCAGCAGAGATCGTAGCTACACAGATACGCAGTATTTT. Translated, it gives CATSRDRSYTDTQYF. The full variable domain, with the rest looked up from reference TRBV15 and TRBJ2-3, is DAMVIQNPRYQVTQFGKPVTLSCSQTLNHNVMYWYQQKSSQAPKLLFHYYDKDFNNEADTPDNFQSRRPNTSFCFLDIRSPGLGDTAMYLCATSRDRSYTDTQYFGPGTRLTVL.